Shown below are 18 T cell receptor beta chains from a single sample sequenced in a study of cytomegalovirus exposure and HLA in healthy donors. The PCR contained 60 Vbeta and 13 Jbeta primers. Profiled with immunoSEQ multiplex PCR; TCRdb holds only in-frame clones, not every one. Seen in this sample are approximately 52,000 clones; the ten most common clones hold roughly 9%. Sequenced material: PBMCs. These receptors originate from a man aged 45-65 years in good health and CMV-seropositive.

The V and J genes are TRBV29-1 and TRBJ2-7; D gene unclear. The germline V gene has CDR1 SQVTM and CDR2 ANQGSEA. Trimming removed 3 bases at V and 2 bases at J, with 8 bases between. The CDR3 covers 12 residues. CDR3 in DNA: TGCAGCGTTGAGGCAGATACCTACGAGCAGTACTTC. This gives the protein CSVEADTYEQYF.

The CDR3 is CASSSVRDKHMNTEAFF. The CDR3 DNA sequence: TGTGCCAGCAGCAGCGTACGGGACAAGCACATGAACACTGAAGCTTTCTTT. The chain combines TRBV21-1 with TRBJ1-1; the table assigns TRBD1, which was not confirmed against the DNA. TRBV21-1 is annotated as a pseudogene. The length of the CDR3 is 17 residues.

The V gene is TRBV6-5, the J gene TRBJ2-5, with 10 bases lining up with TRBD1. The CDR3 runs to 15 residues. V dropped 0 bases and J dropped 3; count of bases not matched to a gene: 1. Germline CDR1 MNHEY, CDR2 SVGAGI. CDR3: CASSYSGQGKETQYF. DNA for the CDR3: TGTGCCAGCAGTTACTCGGGACAGGGGAAAGAGACCCAGTACTTC.

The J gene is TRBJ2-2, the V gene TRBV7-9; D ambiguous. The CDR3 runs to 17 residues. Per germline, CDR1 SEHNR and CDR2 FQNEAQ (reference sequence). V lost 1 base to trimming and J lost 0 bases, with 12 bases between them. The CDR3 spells CASSLVGHLANTGELFF. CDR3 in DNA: TGTGCCAGCAGCTTAGTCGGTCACCTCGCGAACACCGGGGAGCTGTTTTTT.

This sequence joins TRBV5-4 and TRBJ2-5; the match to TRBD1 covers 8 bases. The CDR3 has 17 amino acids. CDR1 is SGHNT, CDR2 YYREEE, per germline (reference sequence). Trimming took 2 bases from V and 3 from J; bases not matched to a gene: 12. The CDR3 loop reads CASSLRRGRGEKETQYF. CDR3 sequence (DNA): TGTGCCAGCAGCTTACGCAGGGGGCGCGGAGAAAAAGAGACCCAGTACTTC.

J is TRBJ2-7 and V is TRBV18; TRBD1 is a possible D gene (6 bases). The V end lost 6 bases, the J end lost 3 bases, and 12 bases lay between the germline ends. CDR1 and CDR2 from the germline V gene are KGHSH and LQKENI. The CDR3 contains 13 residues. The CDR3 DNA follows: TGTGCCAGCTCGCGACAGGAGGACTACGAGCAGTACTTC. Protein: CASSRQEDYEQYF.

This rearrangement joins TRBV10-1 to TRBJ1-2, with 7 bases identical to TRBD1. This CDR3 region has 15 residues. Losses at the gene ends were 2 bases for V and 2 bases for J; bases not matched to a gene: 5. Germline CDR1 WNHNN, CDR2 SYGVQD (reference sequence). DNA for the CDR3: TGCGCCAGCAGTGAGCGACAGGGAGAGAACTATGGCTACACCTTC. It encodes CASSERQGENYGYTF.

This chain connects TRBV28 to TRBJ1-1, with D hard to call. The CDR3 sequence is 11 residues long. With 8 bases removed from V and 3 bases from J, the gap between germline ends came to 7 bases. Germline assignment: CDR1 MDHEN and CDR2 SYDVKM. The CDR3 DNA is TGTGCCAGCCAAACTGACACTGAAGCTTTCTTT. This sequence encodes CASQTDTEAFF.

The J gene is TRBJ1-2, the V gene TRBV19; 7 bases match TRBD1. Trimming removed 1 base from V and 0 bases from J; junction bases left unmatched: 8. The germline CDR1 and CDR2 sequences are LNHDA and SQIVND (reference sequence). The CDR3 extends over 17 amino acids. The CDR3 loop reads CASSIAVGQGANYGYTF. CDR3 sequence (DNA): TGTGCCAGTAGTATAGCGGTAGGGCAGGGGGCTAACTATGGCTACACCTTC.

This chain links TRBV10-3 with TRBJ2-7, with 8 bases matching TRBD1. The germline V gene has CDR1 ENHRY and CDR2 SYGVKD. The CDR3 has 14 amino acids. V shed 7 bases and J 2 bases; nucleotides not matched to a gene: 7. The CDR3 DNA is TGTGCCATCAAGTACGGACAGGGTCCCTACGAGCAGTACTTC. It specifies CAIKYGQGPYEQYF.

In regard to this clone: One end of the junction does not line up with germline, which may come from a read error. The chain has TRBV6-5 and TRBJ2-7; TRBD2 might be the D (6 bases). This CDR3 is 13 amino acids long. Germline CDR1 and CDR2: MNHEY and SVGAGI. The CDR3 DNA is TGTGCCAGCAGCCTGACTAGTACTGACGAGCAGCACTTC. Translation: CASSLTSTDEQHF.

In nucleotides, the CDR3 is TGTGCCAGCAGTTTCCGCTCCTATAATTCACCCCTCCACTTT. Protein product: CASSFRSYNSPLHF. This chain joins TRBV27 and TRBJ1-6, with no clear D. The germline V and J ends were trimmed by 3 bases and 0 bases, with 3 bases remaining between them. The CDR3 sequence is 14 residues long. Germline V lookup: CDR1 MNHEY, CDR2 SMNVEV (reference sequence).

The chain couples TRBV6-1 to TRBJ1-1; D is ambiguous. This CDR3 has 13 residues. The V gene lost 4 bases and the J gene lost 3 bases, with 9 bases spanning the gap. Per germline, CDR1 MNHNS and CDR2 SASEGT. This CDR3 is CASSVTQDTEAFF. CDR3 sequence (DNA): TGTGCCAGCAGTGTCACCCAGGACACTGAAGCTTTCTTT.

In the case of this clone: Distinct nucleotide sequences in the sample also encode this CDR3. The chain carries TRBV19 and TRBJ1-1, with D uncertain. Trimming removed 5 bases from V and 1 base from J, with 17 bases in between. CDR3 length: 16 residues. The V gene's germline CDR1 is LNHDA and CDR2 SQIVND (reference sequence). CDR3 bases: TGTGCCAGTAGTGCCGGGTTCTCACCGAGGAACACTGAAGCTTTCTTT. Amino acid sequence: CASSAGFSPRNTEAFF.

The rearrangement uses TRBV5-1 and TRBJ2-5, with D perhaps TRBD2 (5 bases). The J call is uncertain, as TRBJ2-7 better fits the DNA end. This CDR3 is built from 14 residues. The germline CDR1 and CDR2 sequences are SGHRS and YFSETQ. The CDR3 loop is CASRSDPGSYEQYF. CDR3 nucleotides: TGCGCCAGCAGGAGCGATCCGGGGTCCTACGAGCAGTACTTC.

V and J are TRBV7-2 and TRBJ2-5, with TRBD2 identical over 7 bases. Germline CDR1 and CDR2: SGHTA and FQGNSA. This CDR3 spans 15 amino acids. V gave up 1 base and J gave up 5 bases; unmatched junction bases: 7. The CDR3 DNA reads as TGTGCCAGCAGCTTAGAGCGGACTAGTGGGGAGACCCAGTACTTC. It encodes CASSLERTSGETQYF.

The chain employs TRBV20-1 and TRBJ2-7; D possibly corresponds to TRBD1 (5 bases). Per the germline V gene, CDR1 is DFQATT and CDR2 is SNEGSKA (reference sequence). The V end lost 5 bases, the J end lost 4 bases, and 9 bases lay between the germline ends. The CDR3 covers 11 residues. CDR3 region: CSASDNYEQYF. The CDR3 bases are TGCAGTGCTTCGGACAATTACGAGCAGTACTTC.

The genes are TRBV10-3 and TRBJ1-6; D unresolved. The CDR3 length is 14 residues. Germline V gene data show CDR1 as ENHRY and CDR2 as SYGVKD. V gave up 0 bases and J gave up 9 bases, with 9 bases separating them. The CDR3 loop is CAISESRGGSPLHF. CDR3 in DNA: TGTGCCATCAGTGAGTCTAGAGGCGGTTCACCCCTCCACTTT.